This T cell receptor beta chain was found in a study of shared clonotypes between healthy human individuals. Study-level findings and limits: Only blood was sampled; tissue repertoires likely differ.

This clone was counted once. Its antigen remains unknown. V lost 2 bases, J lost 6 bases, and 11 bases stayed unmatched. CDR1 and CDR2 from the germline V gene are SNHLY and FYNNEI. CDR3 size: 17 residues. Sequenced by immunoSEQ multiplex PCR; TCRdb stores in-frame clones only, minus some. This table has roughly 2.4 million clones, around 95% appearing once. This TCR derives from a man aged 18 to 29 in good health. The sequenced sample was naive CD4+ T cells sorted from blood. The subset is: CD45RA+ positively selected. The V and J genes are TRBV2 and TRBJ2-5, with 11 bases that match TRBD2. DNA of the CDR3: TGTGCCAGCAGTGAATCGAGGGTAGCGGGGGGGCCGAAGACCCAGTACTTC. Translated, it gives CASSESRVAGGPKTQYF.